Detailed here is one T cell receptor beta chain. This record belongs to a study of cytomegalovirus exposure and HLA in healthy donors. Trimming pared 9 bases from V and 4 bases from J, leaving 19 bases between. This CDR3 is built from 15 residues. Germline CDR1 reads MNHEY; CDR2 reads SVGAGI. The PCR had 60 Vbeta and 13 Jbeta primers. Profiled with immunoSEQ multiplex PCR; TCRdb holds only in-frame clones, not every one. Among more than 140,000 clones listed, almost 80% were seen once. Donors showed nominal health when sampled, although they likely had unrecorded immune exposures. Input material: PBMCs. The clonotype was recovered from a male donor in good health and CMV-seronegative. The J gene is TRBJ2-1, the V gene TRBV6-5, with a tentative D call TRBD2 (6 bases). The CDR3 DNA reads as TGTGCCAGTGCCGATAGGGCGGGGACGTACAATGAGCAGTTCTTC. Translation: CASADRAGTYNEQFF.